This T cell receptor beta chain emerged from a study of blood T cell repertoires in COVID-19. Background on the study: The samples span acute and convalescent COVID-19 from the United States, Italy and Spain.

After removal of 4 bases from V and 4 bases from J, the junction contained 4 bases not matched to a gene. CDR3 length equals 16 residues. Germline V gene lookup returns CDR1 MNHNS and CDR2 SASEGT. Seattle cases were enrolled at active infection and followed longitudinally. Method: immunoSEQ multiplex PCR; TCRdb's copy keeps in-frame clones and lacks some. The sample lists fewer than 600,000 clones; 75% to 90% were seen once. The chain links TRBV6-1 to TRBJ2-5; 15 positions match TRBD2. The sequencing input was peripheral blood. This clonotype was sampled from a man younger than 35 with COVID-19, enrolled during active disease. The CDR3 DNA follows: TGTGCCAGCAGTGGTCTGGGACTAGCGGGAGGAGAGACCCAGTACTTC. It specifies CASSGLGLAGGETQYF.